There are many counts of the clone carrying this TCR beta chain. The germline V gene encodes CDR1 MNHNS and CDR2 SASEGT. The CDR3 extends over 13 amino acids. Trimming took 8 bases from V and 4 from J; bases not matched to a gene: 7. The data belong to a study of Graves' ophthalmopathy and Graves' hyperthyroidism. RNA transcripts were the template, and TCR beta CDR3 regions were amplified from them. HTBI-primed RT-PCR formed the first round, and a multiplex PCR formed the second. One entry per CDR3 protein, called by TCRdb with MiXCR from the multiplex PCR reads. The sample lists 450,000 or so distinct CDR3 sequences, around 15% occurring once. The diagnosis combined clinical symptoms, thyroxine, TRAb, thyroid ultrasound and orbital computed tomography scans.

The specimen was blood. J is TRBJ1-1 and V is TRBV6-1, with 7 bases that match TRBD1. The origin of this receptor is a woman in her thirties with Graves' ophthalmopathy. The CDR3 is CASLRGVGTEAFF. In DNA form, the CDR3 reads TGTGCCAGCCTCAGGGGGGTAGGCACTGAAGCTTTCTTT.